This section outlines one TCR beta chain sequence together with its context. This specimen comes from a study of blood T cell repertoires in COVID-19. Study in general: Samples taken during acute and convalescent COVID-19 were collected in the United States, Italy and Spain. Nucleic acid was either cDNA or gDNA, and it came from T cells, B-cell-depleted T cells, or PBMCs.

Per the germline V gene, CDR1 is MNHEY and CDR2 is SMNVEV (reference sequence). V was clipped by 2 bases and J by 2 bases; unmatched bases: 5. The CDR3 has 15 amino acids. As originally analysed: Amplification from reference gene primers served as the basis for estimated nucleated cell counts. Assay: immunoSEQ multiplex PCR; the TCRdb copy retains only in-frame clones and omits some. V, J and clone size were drawn from that table, and D and trimming were deduced from the DNA. The table shows 250,000 or so clones, with 65% to 90% occurring only once. The rearrangement uses TRBV27 and TRBJ2-7; TRBD1 matches at 8 bases. Sequenced sample: peripheral blood. The receptor's source is a man aged 40-49 years who had recovered from COVID-19. CDR3 coding DNA: TGTGCCAGCAGTTTAAAGACAGGGGTCCCCTACGAGCAGTACTTC. Its protein product is CASSLKTGVPYEQYF.